Each of the 14 T cell receptor beta chains below was sequenced from the same sample in a study of blood T cell repertoires in COVID-19. Here immunoSEQ multiplex PCR was the method, and the copy in TCRdb shows in-frame clones only, minus some. The data contain about 74,000 clones, 85% to 90% of them singletons. The sequenced sample consisted of peripheral blood. These receptors were collected from an elderly woman with active or convalescent COVID-19.

The chain uses TRBV5-4 and TRBJ1-2; D might be TRBD1 (6 bases). CDR1 SGHNT and CDR2 YYREEE come from the germline V gene (reference sequence). V lost 4 bases to trimming and J lost 8 bases, with 24 bases between them. This CDR3 contains 16 residues. The CDR3 bases are TGTGCCAGCAGCCTGGGGCGCAGGGACAAGACGCGCGGCTACACCTTC. Encoded protein: CASSLGRRDKTRGYTF.

The J gene is TRBJ1-6, the V gene TRBV3-1 (or the pseudogene TRBV3-2); no firm D call. CDR3 length: 14 amino acids. V was cut by 4 bases and J by 7 bases, with 11 bases left in between. Germline V gene data show CDR1 as LGHDT and CDR2 as YNNKEL (reference sequence). In nucleotides, the CDR3 is TGTGCCAGCAGCCCCAGGACTGGGAATTCACCCCTCCACTTT. Translation gives CASSPRTGNSPLHF.

The chain employs TRBV19 and TRBJ2-1; 8 bases match TRBD1. The junction had 5 bases not matched to a gene; V was cut back by 7 bases and J by 0 bases. Germline V gene data show CDR1 as LNHDA and CDR2 as SQIVND (reference sequence). The CDR3 is made up of 15 amino acids. The CDR3 reads CASIRTGSSYNEQFF. The CDR3 nucleotides read TGTGCCAGTATCAGGACAGGGAGCTCCTACAATGAGCAGTTCTTC.

The CDR3 region has the DNA TGTGCCAGCAGACCCCAGGGTCGGAGTGAGCAGTTCTTC. Translating it yields CASRPQGRSEQFF. This chain connects TRBV12-3 or TRBV12-4 to TRBJ2-1; D may be TRBD1 (5 bases). CDR3 length equals 13 residues. Trimming pared 6 bases from V and 9 bases from J, leaving 15 bases between.

The chain has TRBV5-6 and TRBJ1-2; 7 bases are shared with TRBD1. From germline, CDR1 is SGHDT and CDR2 YYEEEE. This CDR3 has 18 residues. Germline trimming cut 2 bases from V and 2 bases from J; bases unmatched to any gene: 15. The CDR3 is CASSLSRDRFYINYGYTF. DNA of the CDR3: TGTGCCAGCAGCTTAAGCCGGGACAGATTCTATATAAACTATGGCTACACCTTC.

The V and J genes are TRBV10-1 and TRBJ2-1, with 15 bases identical to TRBD2. This CDR3 has 15 residues. CDR1 and CDR2 (germline): WNHNN, SYGVQD (reference sequence). J gave up 7 bases and V 4 bases, and 2 bases lay outside the gene matches. The DNA for the CDR3 is TGCGCCAGCAGTGGGACTAGCGGGGGGGGTAATGAGCAGTTCTTC. Translation gives CASSGTSGGGNEQFF.

The rearrangement links TRBV25-1 to TRBJ2-7; 9 positions agree with TRBD2. Germline V gene data show CDR1 as MGHDK and CDR2 as SYGVNS. V lost 1 base, J lost 10 bases, and 2 bases stayed unmatched. The CDR3 contains 12 residues. This CDR3 reads CASSEWGTSQYF. In DNA, the CDR3 is TGTGCCAGCAGTGAATGGGGGACTAGCCAGTACTTC.

This clone appeared a few times. The chain employs TRBV5-6 and TRBJ1-2, with 8 positions matching TRBD1. V lost 6 bases, J lost 4 bases, and 14 bases stayed unmatched. CDR3 size: 16 residues. The germline CDR1 and CDR2 sequences are SGHDT and YYEEEE. The CDR3 is CASIDTGTGFGYGYTF. In DNA form, the CDR3 reads TGTGCCAGCATCGACACCGGGACAGGATTTGGCTATGGCTACACCTTC.

The gene calls are TRBV6-5 and TRBJ2-1, with D perhaps TRBD1 (6 bases). CDR1 is MNHEY, CDR2 SVGAGI, per germline. Trimming shortened V by 6 bases and J by 5 bases, and 14 bases separated the two germline ends. The CDR3 sequence is 14 residues long. CDR3 nucleotide sequence: TGTGCCAGCAGCGTGCTTAGGGGGAACAATGAGCAGTTCTTC. Protein product: CASSVLRGNNEQFF.

This clone showed up just once. V usage is TRBV10-3 and J usage is TRBJ1-1; D gene ambiguous. The CDR3 is made up of 13 amino acids. Per the germline V gene, CDR1 is ENHRY and CDR2 is SYGVKD. The germline V and J ends were trimmed by 8 bases and 0 bases, with 10 bases remaining between them. The CDR3 region has the DNA TGTGCCATCGGTCCACAGCTGAACACTGAAGCTTTCTTT. Protein product: CAIGPQLNTEAFF.

For the CDR3, the DNA is TGTGCCAGCTCCCTCCACTCAGGTCCCAATGAGCAGTTCTTC. It encodes CASSLHSGPNEQFF. This rearrangement joins TRBV3-1 (or the pseudogene TRBV3-2) to TRBJ2-1; D not certain. The germline V gene encodes CDR1 LGHDT and CDR2 YNNKEL (reference sequence). Trimming left V 8 bases short and J 6 bases short, with 17 bases between. This CDR3 spans 14 amino acids.

This clone was detected a few times. The V gene is TRBV24-1, the J gene TRBJ2-7; TRBD1 aligns across 7 bases. CDR1 and CDR2 from the germline V gene are KGHDR and SFDVKD. Trimming cost V 3 bases and J 0 bases; bases outside gene matches: 4. The CDR3 spans 15 residues. DNA of the CDR3: TGTGCCACCAGTGATCCCGGACAGGCCTCCTACGAGCAGTACTTC. Translating gives CATSDPGQASYEQYF.

The CDR3, as DNA: TGTGCCAGCAGCTCCGGGACTAGCACAGATACGCAGTATTTT. Encoded protein: CASSSGTSTDTQYF. This rearrangement joins TRBV7-3 to TRBJ2-3, with a tentative D call TRBD2 (6 bases). The CDR3 is 14 amino acids. The germline CDR1 and CDR2 sequences are SGHTA and FQGTGA. V was cut by 4 bases and J by 0 bases, with 8 bases left in between.

V gene TRBV5-1 combines with J gene TRBJ2-1; D gene unclear. V was clipped by 1 base and J by 7 bases, with 9 bases between them. Germline V gives CDR1 SGHRS, CDR2 YFSETQ. This CDR3 contains 13 residues. DNA for the CDR3: TGCGCCAGCAGCTTGAATACAGTGAATGAGCAGTTCTTC. Amino acid sequence: CASSLNTVNEQFF.